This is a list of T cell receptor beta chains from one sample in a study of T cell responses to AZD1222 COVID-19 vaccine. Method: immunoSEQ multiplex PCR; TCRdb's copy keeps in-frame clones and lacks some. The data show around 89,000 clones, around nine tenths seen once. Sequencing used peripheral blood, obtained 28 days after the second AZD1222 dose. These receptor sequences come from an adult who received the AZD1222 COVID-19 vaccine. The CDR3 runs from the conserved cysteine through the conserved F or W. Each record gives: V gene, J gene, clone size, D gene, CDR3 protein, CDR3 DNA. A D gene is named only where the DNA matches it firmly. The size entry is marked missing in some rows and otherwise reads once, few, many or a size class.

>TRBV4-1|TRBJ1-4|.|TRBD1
CASTRTGTNEKLFF
TGCGCCAGCACCAGGACAGGGACTAATGAAAAACTGTTTTTT
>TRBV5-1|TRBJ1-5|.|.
CASSLAGGSQPQHF
TGCGCCAGCAGCTTGGCTGGGGGTAGTCAGCCCCAGCATTTT
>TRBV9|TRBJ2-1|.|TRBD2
CASSVEEQRGDLWHEQFF
TGTGCCAGCAGCGTAGAGGAGCAGCGGGGGGACCTCTGGCATGAGCAGTTCTTC
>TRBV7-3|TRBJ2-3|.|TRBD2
CASSLKTRDYPTDTQYF
TGTGCCAGCAGCTTAAAGACCAGGGACTACCCGACAGATACGCAGTATTTT
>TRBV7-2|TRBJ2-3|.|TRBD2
CASSLASGRGGTDTQYF
TGTGCCAGCAGCTTAGCGTCCGGGCGGGGGGGGACAGATACGCAGTATTTT
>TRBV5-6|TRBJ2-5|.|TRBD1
CASSVRDRGVGETQYF
TGTGCCAGCAGCGTCCGGGACAGGGGCGTTGGCGAGACCCAGTACTTC
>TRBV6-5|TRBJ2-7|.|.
CASSYETGSYEQYF
TGTGCCAGCAGTTATGAGACAGGTTCCTACGAGCAGTACTTC
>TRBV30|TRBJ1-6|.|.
CAKKAGGRWDSPLHF
TGTGCCAAAAAAGCCGGGGGACGATGGGATTCACCCCTCCACTTT
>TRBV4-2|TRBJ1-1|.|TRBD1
CASSQGTGGISEAFF
TGTGCCAGCAGCCAAGGAACAGGGGGCATTTCTGAAGCTTTCTTT
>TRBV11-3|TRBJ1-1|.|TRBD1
CASSLKGAREAFF
TGTGCCAGCAGCTTAAAGGGGGCGCGGGAAGCTTTCTTT
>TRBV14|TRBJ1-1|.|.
CASSQGGNTEAFF
TGTGCCAGCAGCCAGGGAGGGAACACTGAAGCTTTCTTT
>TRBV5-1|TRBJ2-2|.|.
CASSYQGRWNTGELFF
TGCGCCAGCAGCTACCAGGGAAGGTGGAACACCGGGGAGCTGTTTTTT
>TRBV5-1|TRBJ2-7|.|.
CASSFLNREQGQYF
TGCGCCAGCAGCTTTCTAAACAGGGAACAGGGGCAGTACTTC
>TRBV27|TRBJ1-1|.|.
CASTLTGWVTEAFF
TGTGCCAGCACCCTAACAGGTTGGGTCACTGAAGCTTTCTTT
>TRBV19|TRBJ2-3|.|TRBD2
CASNSVGRDTDTQYF
TGTGCCAGTAACTCGGTCGGGAGGGACACAGATACGCAGTATTTT
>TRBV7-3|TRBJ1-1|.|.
CASSAGREAFF
TGTGCCAGCAGCGCCGGGAGAGAAGCTTTCTTT
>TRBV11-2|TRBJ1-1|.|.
CASSLDRAPIEAFF
TGTGCCAGCAGCTTAGATCGGGCCCCTATTGAAGCTTTCTTT
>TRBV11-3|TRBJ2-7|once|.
CASSPGRGVPSTYEQYF
TGTGCCAGCAGCCCGGGACGGGGTGTTCCGTCCACCTACGAGCAGTACTTC
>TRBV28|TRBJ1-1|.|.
CASSPSLGGWTEAFF
TGTGCCAGCAGCCCTTCCCTTGGGGGATGGACTGAAGCTTTCTTT
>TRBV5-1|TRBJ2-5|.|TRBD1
CASSLGQGVIGEGQYF
TGCGCCAGCAGCCTGGGACAGGGAGTGATAGGCGAGGGCCAGTACTTC
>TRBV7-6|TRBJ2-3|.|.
CASSSRPGPSTDTQYF
TGTGCCAGCAGCTCGCGGCCCGGTCCTAGCACAGATACGCAGTATTTT
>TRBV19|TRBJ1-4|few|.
CASSMRQNEKLFF
TGTGCCAGTAGTATGCGGCAGAATGAAAAACTGTTTTTT
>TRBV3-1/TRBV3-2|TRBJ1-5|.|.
CASSQEDQPQHF
TGTGCCAGCAGCCAAGAAGATCAGCCCCAGCATTTT
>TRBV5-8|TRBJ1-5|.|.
CASSSRDYSNQPQHF
TGTGCCAGCAGCTCAAGGGATTATAGCAATCAGCCCCAGCATTTT
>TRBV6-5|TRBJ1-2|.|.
CASRGFTPTLGYTF
TGTGCCAGCCGAGGATTTACCCCTACCTTGGGCTACACCTTC
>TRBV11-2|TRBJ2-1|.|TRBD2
CASSLTAGVNYNEQFF
TGTGCCAGCAGCTTGACAGCGGGGGTAAACTACAATGAGCAGTTCTTC
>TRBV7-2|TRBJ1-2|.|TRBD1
CASSLGDRELAGYTF
TGTGCCAGCAGCTTGGGGGACAGGGAATTGGCTGGCTACACCTTC
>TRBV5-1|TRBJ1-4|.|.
CASSLEGRILSNEKLFF
TGCGCCAGCAGCTTGGAAGGCAGAATCCTCTCTAATGAAAAACTGTTTTTT